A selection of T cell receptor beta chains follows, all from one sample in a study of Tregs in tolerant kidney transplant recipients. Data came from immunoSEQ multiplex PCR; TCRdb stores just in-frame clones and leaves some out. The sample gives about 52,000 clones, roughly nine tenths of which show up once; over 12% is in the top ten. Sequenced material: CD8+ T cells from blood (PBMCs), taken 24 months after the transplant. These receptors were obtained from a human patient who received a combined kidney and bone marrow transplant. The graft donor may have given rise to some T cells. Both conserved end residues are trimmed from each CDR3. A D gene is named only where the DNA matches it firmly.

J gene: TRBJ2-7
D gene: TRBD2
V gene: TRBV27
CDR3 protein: ASSLAVSYEQY

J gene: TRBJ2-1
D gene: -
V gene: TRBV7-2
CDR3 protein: ASRSTGFEQF

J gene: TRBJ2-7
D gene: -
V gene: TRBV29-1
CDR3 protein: SVEGSEPGHASYEQY

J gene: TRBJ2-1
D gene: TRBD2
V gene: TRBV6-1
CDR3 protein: ASTSGTKQF

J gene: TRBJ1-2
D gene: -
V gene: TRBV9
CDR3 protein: ASSGRGVYT

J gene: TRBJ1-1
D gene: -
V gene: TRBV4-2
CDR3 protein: ASSQDWANTEAF

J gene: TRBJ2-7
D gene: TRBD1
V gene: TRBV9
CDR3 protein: ASSATNSDRGEDSYEQY

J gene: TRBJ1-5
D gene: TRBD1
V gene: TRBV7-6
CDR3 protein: ASSWGQGDQPQH

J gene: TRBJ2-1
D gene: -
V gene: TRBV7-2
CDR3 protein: ASSLGGNRF

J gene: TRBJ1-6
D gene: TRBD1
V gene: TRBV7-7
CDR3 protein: ASSPGTEDNSPLH

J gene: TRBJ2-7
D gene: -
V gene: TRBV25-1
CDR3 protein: ASTGTLDSGEQY

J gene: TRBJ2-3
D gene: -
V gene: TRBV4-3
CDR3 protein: ASSPGTLTDTQY

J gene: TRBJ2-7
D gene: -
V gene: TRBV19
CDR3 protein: ASSTGPYEQY

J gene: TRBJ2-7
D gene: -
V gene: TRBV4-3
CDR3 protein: ASSQHDDSSYEQY

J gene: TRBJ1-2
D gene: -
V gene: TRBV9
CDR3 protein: ASSVGHFGYT

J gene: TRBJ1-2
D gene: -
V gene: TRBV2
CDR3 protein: ASLTGDGYGYT

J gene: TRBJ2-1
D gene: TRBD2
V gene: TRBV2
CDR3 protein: ASSVSAGGLYNEQF